This T cell receptor (beta chain) was recovered during a study of cytomegalovirus exposure and HLA in healthy donors. Whole-study results and caveats: TCR beta sequences numbering roughly 16,000 were associated with HLA alleles at 0.05 false discovery rate in a later analysis. Analyzed later, association rates of TCRs varied across HLA loci, with DRB1 most and HLA-C fewest.

The CDR3 covers 15 residues. V lost 2 bases and J lost 4; bases outside the gene matches: 7. CDR1 SGDLS and CDR2 YYNGEE come from the germline V gene. Notes on this clone: Its antigen is unidentified.

The PCR made use of 60 Vbeta and 13 Jbeta primers. As originally analysed: A later analysis tallied about 80 million unique TCR beta chains, some 10 million of them shared. Sequencing used immunoSEQ multiplex PCR; TCRdb keeps in-frame clones, though not all of them. The V and J calls and clone size are taken from that table; D and trimming were inferred from the DNA. The sample has about 97,000 clones; 79% are singletons. At collection, donors were nominally healthy, but unrecorded immune exposures were probable. The chain carries TRBV9 and TRBJ1-1; 8 bases line up with TRBD1. This TCR was sampled from a male donor in good health and CMV-seropositive. Sequenced material: PBMCs. CDR3 nucleotides: TGTGCCAGCAGCGTTGACAGGGGAGGGCTCACTGAAGCTTTCTTT. This sequence encodes CASSVDRGGLTEAFF. The full variable domain, with the rest looked up from reference TRBV9 and TRBJ1-1, is DSGVTQTPKHLITATGQRVTLRCSPRSGDLSVYWYQQSLDQGLQFLIQYYNGEERAKGNILERFSAQQFPDLHSELNLSSLELGDSALYFCASSVDRGGLTEAFFGQGTRLTVV.